These 9 T cell receptor beta chains came from one sample sequenced in a study of cytomegalovirus exposure and HLA in healthy donors. A multiplex PCR was run with 60 Vbeta primers and 13 Jbeta primers. The table came from immunoSEQ multiplex PCR; TCRdb's copy has only in-frame clones and leaves some out. This sample has roughly 160,000 clones, with 80% to 90% found just once. Sequenced: PBMCs. The source is a male donor in good health and CMV-seronegative.

V usage is TRBV7-9 and J usage is TRBJ2-2; tentatively, D is TRBD1 (5 bases). Trimming removed 4 bases at V and 3 bases at J, with 12 bases between. Germline CDR1 is SEHNR and CDR2 is FQNEAQ (reference sequence). The CDR3 loop spans 15 amino acids. The CDR3 sequence: CASSYRDRDTGELFF. DNA for the CDR3: TGTGCCAGCAGCTACCGAGACAGAGACACCGGGGAGCTGTTTTTT.

The DNA for the CDR3 is TGTGCCAGCAGCCAAGGTGGGGCTTGGGATACGCAGTATTTT. It codes for CASSQGGAWDTQYF. The V gene is TRBV14, the J gene TRBJ2-3, with D possibly TRBD1 on 5 matching bases. This CDR3 region has 14 residues. V was clipped by 1 base and J by 6 bases, with 11 bases between them. Germline V gives CDR1 SGHDN, CDR2 FVKESK.

The rearrangement joins TRBV7-8 to TRBJ2-1, with TRBD2 matching over 8 bases. The germline gives CDR1 SGHVS, CDR2 FQNEAQ. This CDR3 has 14 amino acids. V trimming: 6 bases; J trimming: 12 bases; junction bases outside the gene matches: 13. DNA for the CDR3: TGTGCCAGCAGGGCTAGCGGGTCGCCACTGGGGCAGTTCTTC. Translated, it gives CASRASGSPLGQFF.

The V gene is TRBV7-3, the J gene TRBJ2-5; D gene ambiguous. CDR1 SGHTA and CDR2 FQGTGA come from the germline V gene. The V gene lost 3 bases and the J gene lost 1 base, with 9 bases spanning the gap. This CDR3 has 14 amino acids. The CDR3 protein is CASSFFSSQETQYF. DNA of the CDR3: TGTGCCAGCAGCTTTTTTTCGAGCCAAGAGACCCAGTACTTC. Combining the CDR3 with reference TRBV7-3 and TRBJ2-5 gives the whole variable domain GAGVSQTPSNKVTEKGKYVELRCDPISGHTALYWYRQSLGQGPEFLIYFQGTGAADDSGLPNDRFFAVRPEGSVSTLKIQRTERGDSAVYLCASSFFSSQETQYFGPGTRLLVL.

This chain connects TRBV5-4 to TRBJ2-1; maybe TRBD1 (6 bases). V was cut by 5 bases and J by 4 bases, with 13 bases left in between. Germline CDR1 SGHNT, CDR2 YYREEE (reference sequence). CDR3 length: 14 residues. CDR3 protein: CASSNQGNYNEQFF. As DNA, the CDR3 is TGTGCCAGCAGTAACCAGGGGAATTACAATGAGCAGTTCTTC.

This chain connects TRBV7-6 to TRBJ1-3, with TRBD1 matching 12 bases. The CDR3 runs to 17 residues. Germline values: CDR1 SGHVS, CDR2 FNYEAQ. Trimming took 5 bases from V and 3 from J; bases not matched to a gene: 8. The CDR3 DNA follows: TGTGCCAGCAGCATCGGGACAGGGGGCGCGTTTGGAAACACCATATATTTT. This sequence encodes CASSIGTGGAFGNTIYF.

The chain combines TRBV11-3 with TRBJ2-7, with TRBD2 identical over 9 bases. CDR1 is SGHNT and CDR2 is YENEEA in the germline V gene. This CDR3 spans 15 amino acids. V lost 5 bases, J lost 6 bases, and 11 bases stayed unmatched. This CDR3 is CASSLGESSGGEQYF. In nucleotides, the CDR3 is TGTGCCAGCAGCCTGGGGGAGAGTAGCGGGGGCGAGCAGTACTTC.

This chain uses TRBV7-2 with TRBJ2-2, with D possibly matching TRBD1 (6 bases). This CDR3 is built from 13 residues. CDR1 is SGHTA, CDR2 FQGNSA, per germline. The germline V and J ends were trimmed by 11 bases and 6 bases, with 16 bases remaining between them. The CDR3 DNA reads as TGTGCCTCAGGCAAGGGGGATTCCGGGGAGCTGTTTTTT. This codes for CASGKGDSGELFF.

The CDR3 sequence is CASSLAGVTYNEQFF. The CDR3 region has the DNA TGTGCCAGCAGTCTAGCGGGAGTCACCTACAATGAGCAGTTCTTC. V gene TRBV6-1 combines with J gene TRBJ2-1, with 10 nucleotides matching TRBD2. J gave up 2 bases and V 5 bases, and 3 bases lay outside the gene matches. CDR1 is MNHNS and CDR2 is SASEGT in the germline V gene. The CDR3 covers 15 residues.